This T cell receptor beta chain was observed in a study of blood T cell repertoires in COVID-19. About the study: Samples came from the United States, Italy and Spain, spanning acute and convalescent COVID-19.

How the authors handled the data: How many nucleated cells were present was estimated from reference gene primer amplification. Sequenced by immunoSEQ multiplex PCR; TCRdb stores in-frame clones only, minus some. D and trimming were read from the DNA, whereas the V and J calls and clone size are those reported in that table. In the table there are some 150,000 clones, 75% to 90% of which are singletons. Unmatched junction bases numbered 7, after V lost 0 bases and J lost 6 bases. This CDR3 contains 17 residues. Germline CDR1 SGHRS, CDR2 YFSETQ. The TCR sequence derives from a woman aged 40 to 50 with acute or convalescent COVID-19. The chain employs TRBV5-1 and TRBJ2-1, with TRBD1 identical over 12 bases. The sample taken for sequencing was peripheral blood. DNA for the CDR3: TGCGCCAGCAGCTTGGCCAAGGGACAGGGGGCTTTCAATGAGCAGTTCTTC. This codes for CASSLAKGQGAFNEQFF.